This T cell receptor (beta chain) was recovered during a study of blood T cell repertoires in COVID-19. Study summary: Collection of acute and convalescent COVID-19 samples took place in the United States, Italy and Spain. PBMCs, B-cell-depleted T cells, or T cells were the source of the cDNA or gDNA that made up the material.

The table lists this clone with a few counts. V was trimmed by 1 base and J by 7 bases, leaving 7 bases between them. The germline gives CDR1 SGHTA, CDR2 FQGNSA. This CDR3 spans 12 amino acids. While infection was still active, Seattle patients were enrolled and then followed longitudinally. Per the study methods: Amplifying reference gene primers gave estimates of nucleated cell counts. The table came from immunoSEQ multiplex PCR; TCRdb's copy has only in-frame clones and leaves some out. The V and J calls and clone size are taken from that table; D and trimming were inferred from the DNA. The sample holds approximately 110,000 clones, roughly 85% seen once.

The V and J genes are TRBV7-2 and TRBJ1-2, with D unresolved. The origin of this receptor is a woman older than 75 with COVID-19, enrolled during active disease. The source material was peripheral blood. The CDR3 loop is CASSLDFSGYTF. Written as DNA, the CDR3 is TGTGCCAGCAGCTTAGACTTCTCTGGCTACACCTTC.